The rows below give T cell receptor beta chains drawn from one sample of a study of vaccination effects on CD4 cells after COVID-19. Their antigen targets remain unknown. The method was immunoSEQ multiplex PCR; TCRdb's version includes in-frame clones alone and lacks a portion of them. The table lists around 53,000 clones, 65% to 80% of them singletons. Sequenced material: CD4+ T cells from PBMCs cultured without peptide, taken after COVID-19 vaccination. These receptors were collected from a human donor who had a prior SARS-CoV-2 infection. CDR3s include the opening cysteine and the closing phenylalanine or tryptophan. A D gene is named only where the DNA matches it firmly. Size is omitted from some rows. Given values are once, few, many or a class for expanded clones.

TRBV3-1/TRBV3-2	TRBJ2-5	once	TRBD2	TGTGCCAGCCATACTAGCGGATACCAAGAGACCCAGTACTTC	CASHTSGYQETQYF
TRBV6-6	TRBJ2-3	-	-	TGTGCCAGCAGTTATGGGGGGGCCCTGGGAGATACGCAGTATTTT	CASSYGGALGDTQYF
TRBV5-4	TRBJ2-3	few	TRBD2	TGTGCCAGCAGCTCGGGGGGGACTAGAGAGGATACGCAGTATTTT	CASSSGGTREDTQYF
TRBV2	TRBJ1-6	few	-	TGTGCCAGCACCAGACAGGCCGGGAATTCACCCCTCCACTTT	CASTRQAGNSPLHF
TRBV5-1	TRBJ1-2	few	-	TGCGCCAGCGGCGCGGGGGACTATGGCTACACCTTC	CASGAGDYGYTF
TRBV6-4	TRBJ2-3	-	-	TGTGCCAGCAGTGACACAATTGCAGATACGCAGTATTTT	CASSDTIADTQYF
TRBV6-1	TRBJ1-5	-	TRBD1	TGTGCCAGCAGTGAAGGGACAGGGCTTTATCAGCCCCAGCATTTT	CASSEGTGLYQPQHF
TRBV4-3	TRBJ2-7	-	-	TGCGCCAGCAGCCAACAGGTCCCCTCCTACGAGCAGTACTTC	CASSQQVPSYEQYF
TRBV18	TRBJ1-1	-	-	TGTGCCAGCTCACCGCTCAGGGGTCCTGAAGCTTTCTTT	CASSPLRGPEAFF
TRBV7-2	TRBJ2-6	-	-	TGTGCCAGCAGCTTAGACCGTGCAGGGGCCAACGTCCTGACTTTC	CASSLDRAGANVLTF
TRBV27	TRBJ2-7	few	-	TGTGCCAGCAGTTCGTTCGGTACGGGAAGGTACGAGCAGTACTTC	CASSSFGTGRYEQYF
TRBV7-2	TRBJ2-5	-	TRBD2	TGTGCCAGCAGCTCTTGGGGACTAGCGGGAGAAGGGGAGACCCAGTACTTC	CASSSWGLAGEGETQYF
TRBV15	TRBJ2-3	-	-	TGTGCCACCAGCAGGAGGATTGGGGGCGCCGAAGCAGATACGCAGTATTTT	CATSRRIGGAEADTQYF
TRBV5-1	TRBJ2-7	-	-	TGCGCCAGCAGCCAGGACAGAACCTACGAGCAGTACTTC	CASSQDRTYEQYF
TRBV6-6	TRBJ1-1	-	-	TGTGCCAGCAGCTTGAACAGGGCCGCTGAAGCTTTCTTT	CASSLNRAAEAFF
TRBV18	TRBJ1-1	-	TRBD1	TGTGCCAGCTCACCATTCGACAGGGCCGAAGCTTTCTTT	CASSPFDRAEAFF
TRBV28	TRBJ1-5	-	TRBD1	TGTGCCAGCAGCCGCCGGGACAGGGACAATCAGCCCCAGCATTTT	CASSRRDRDNQPQHF
TRBV30	TRBJ2-3	-	-	TGTGCCTGGAGTGTTTTTTCAGGTGGGAGCACAGATACGCAGTATTTT	CAWSVFSGGSTDTQYF
TRBV7-3	TRBJ2-3	few	-	TGTGCCAGCAGCTTGCTCAGCACAGATACGCAGTATTTT	CASSLLSTDTQYF
TRBV24-1	TRBJ2-2	-	-	TGTGCCACCAGTGATTTGCAGGTGAACACCGGGGAGCTGTTTTTT	CATSDLQVNTGELFF
TRBV3-1/TRBV3-2	TRBJ2-2	-	-	TGTGCCAGCAGCCCTAATATCTTTCTGCAGTTTGGCGGAGACACCGGGGAGCTGTTTTTT	CASSPNIFLQFGGDTGELFF
TRBV11-3	TRBJ2-7	few	-	TGTGCCAGCAGCTTGGGCGGACCTGACGAGCAGTACTTC	CASSLGGPDEQYF
TRBV7-8	TRBJ1-5	-	-	TGTGCCAGCAGCTCTCACTCAGGGTTGGCTCAGCCCCAGCATTTT	CASSSHSGLAQPQHF
TRBV2	TRBJ1-2	-	-	TGTGCCAGCAGTGTTAGGGGTATCTATGGCTACACCTTC	CASSVRGIYGYTF
TRBV18	TRBJ2-3	once	-	TGTGCCAGCTCCCCCGACAGCCAGGCGGATACGCAGTATTTT	CASSPDSQADTQYF
TRBV18	TRBJ1-2	-	-	TGTGCCAGCTCACCAGCTGGGTTCGGGGGCTATGGCTACACCTTC	CASSPAGFGGYGYTF
TRBV9	TRBJ2-3	-	-	TGTGCCAGCAGCGTGGGCCCCACGGGGTCAGATACGCAGTATTTT	CASSVGPTGSDTQYF
TRBV10-1	TRBJ2-3	few	TRBD2	TGCGCCAGCACTGGACTAGCGGGGGGGCCAACAGATACGCAGTATTTT	CASTGLAGGPTDTQYF
TRBV6-5	TRBJ2-1	-	TRBD2	TGTGCCAGCAGCCAAGTAGCGGGAGGGCTTAGTGAGCAGTTCTTC	CASSQVAGGLSEQFF
TRBV7-2	TRBJ1-4	-	-	TGTGCCAGCAGCTTAGACTGGGGGGCGGGTGAAAAACTGTTTTTT	CASSLDWGAGEKLFF
TRBV7-9	TRBJ2-1	-	TRBD2	TGTGCCAGCAGCCTTCGACTAGCGGGACCCTACAATGAGCAGTTCTTC	CASSLRLAGPYNEQFF
TRBV4-2	TRBJ2-5	few	-	TGTGCCAGCAGCCAAGCCCCACTAGGTGTGGAGACCCAGTACTTC	CASSQAPLGVETQYF
TRBV7-2	TRBJ1-5	-	-	TGTGCCAGCAGCTTAGGTCTCTCGTTGCAGCCCCAGCATTTT	CASSLGLSLQPQHF
TRBV3-1/TRBV3-2	TRBJ1-2	-	-	TGTGCCAGCAGCCAAGATCTTTACCACAACTATGGCTACACCTTC	CASSQDLYHNYGYTF
TRBV2	TRBJ1-1	-	-	TGTGCCAGCAGTGTGGCTGGATTTGAAGCTTTCTTT	CASSVAGFEAFF
TRBV4-2	TRBJ1-2	-	TRBD1	TGTGCCAGCAGCCCTGGGACAGCCTTTGTGGATGGCTACACCTTC	CASSPGTAFVDGYTF
TRBV12-3/TRBV12-4	TRBJ2-7	-	-	TGTGCCAGCAGTTTAGGGATCGACGCGGAGCAGTACTTC	CASSLGIDAEQYF
TRBV5-8	TRBJ2-3	-	TRBD2	TGTGCCAGCAGGTTGCCCCCCCCTCGACTAGCGGGCGACACAGATACGCAGTATTTT	CASRLPPPRLAGDTDTQYF
TRBV20-1	TRBJ2-3	once	-	TGCAGTGCTAGCGGACCAGATACGCAGTATTTT	CSASGPDTQYF
TRBV5-1	TRBJ2-1	-	-	TGCGCCAGCAGCCTGGGGGATTTTAATGAGCAGTTCTTC	CASSLGDFNEQFF